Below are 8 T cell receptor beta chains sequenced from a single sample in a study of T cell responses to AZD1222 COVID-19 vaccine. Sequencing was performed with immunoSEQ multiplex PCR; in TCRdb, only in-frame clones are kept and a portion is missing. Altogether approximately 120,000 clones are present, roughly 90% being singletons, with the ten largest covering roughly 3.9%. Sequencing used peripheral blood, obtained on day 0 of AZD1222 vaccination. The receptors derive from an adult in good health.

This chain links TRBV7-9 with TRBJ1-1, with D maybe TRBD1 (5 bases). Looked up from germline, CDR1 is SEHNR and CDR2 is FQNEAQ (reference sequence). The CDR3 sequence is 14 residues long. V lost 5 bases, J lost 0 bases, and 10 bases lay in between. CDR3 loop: CASSGGSMNTEAFF. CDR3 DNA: TGTGCCAGCAGCGGGGGGAGCATGAACACTGAAGCTTTCTTT.

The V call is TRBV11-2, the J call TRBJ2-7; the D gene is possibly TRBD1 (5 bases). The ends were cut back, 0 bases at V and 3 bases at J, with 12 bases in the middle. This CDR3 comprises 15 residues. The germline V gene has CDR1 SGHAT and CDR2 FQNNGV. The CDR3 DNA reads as TGTGCCAGCAGCTTAGAGTATGGGGCAGGCTACGAGCAGTACTTC. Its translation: CASSLEYGAGYEQYF.

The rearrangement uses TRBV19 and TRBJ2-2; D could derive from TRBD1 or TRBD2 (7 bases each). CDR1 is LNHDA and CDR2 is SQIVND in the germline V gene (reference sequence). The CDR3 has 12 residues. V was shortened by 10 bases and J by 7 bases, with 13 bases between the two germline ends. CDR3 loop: CATQGGNGELFF. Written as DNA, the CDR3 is TGTGCCACCCAGGGGGGGAACGGGGAGCTGTTTTTT.

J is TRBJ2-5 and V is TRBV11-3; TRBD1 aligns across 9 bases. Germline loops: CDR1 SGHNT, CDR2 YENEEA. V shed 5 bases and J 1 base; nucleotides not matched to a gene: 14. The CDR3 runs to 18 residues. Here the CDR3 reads CASSPGQGGASSQETQYF. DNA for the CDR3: TGTGCCAGCAGCCCGGGACAGGGTGGGGCTAGCTCCCAAGAGACCCAGTACTTC.

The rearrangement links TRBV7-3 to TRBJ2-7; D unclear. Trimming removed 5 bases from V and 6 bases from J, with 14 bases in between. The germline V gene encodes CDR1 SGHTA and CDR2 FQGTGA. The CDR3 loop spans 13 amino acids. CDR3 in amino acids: CASSSSWSGEQYF. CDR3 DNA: TGTGCCAGCAGCAGTTCATGGTCGGGCGAGCAGTACTTC.

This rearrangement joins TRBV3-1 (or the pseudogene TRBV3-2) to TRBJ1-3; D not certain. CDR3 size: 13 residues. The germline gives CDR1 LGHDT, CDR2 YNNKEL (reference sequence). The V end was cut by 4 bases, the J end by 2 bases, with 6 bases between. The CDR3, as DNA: TGTGCCAGCAGCCGCGGGGCTGGAAACACCATATATTTT. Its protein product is CASSRGAGNTIYF.

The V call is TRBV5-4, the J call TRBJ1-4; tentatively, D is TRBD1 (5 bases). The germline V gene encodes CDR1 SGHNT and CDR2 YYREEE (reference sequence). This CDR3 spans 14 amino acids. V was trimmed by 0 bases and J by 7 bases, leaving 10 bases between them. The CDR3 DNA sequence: TGTGCCAGCAGCTTGGCGGGGGTATCTGAAAAACTGTTTTTT. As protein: CASSLAGVSEKLFF. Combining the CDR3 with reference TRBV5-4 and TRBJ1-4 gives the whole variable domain ETGVTQSPTHLIKTRGQQVTLRCSSQSGHNTVSWYQQALGQGPQFIFQYYREEENGRGNFPPRFSGLQFPNYSSELNVNALELDDSALYLCASSLAGVSEKLFFGSGTQLSVL.

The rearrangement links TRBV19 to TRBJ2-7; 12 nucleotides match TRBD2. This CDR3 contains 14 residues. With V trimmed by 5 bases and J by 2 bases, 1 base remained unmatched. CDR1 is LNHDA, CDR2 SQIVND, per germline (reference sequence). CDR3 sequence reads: CASSASGRAYEQYF. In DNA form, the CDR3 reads TGTGCCAGTAGTGCTAGCGGGAGGGCCTACGAGCAGTACTTC.